Sequencing of this TCR beta chain was carried out in a study of vaccination and CD4 T cells after COVID-19. Study summary: Cells were stimulated with overlapping spike peptide pools from SARS-CoV-2, HCoV-NL63, HCoV-OC43 and HCoV-229E.

Sample treatment: roughly 10-day PBMC culture with coronavirus spike peptide pools or control peptides (ViraFEST assay). CDR3 length: 13 amino acids. Germline V lookup: CDR1 WSHSY, CDR2 SAAADI. Deletions cut 4 bases from V and 9 bases from J, with 16 bases between. An Oncomine TCR Beta short-read assay was used to sequence the DNA from cultured CD4+ T cells. TCRdb recomputed calls from the PCR reads with MiXCR, one row per CDR3 protein. This table holds around 19,000 distinct CDR3 sequences, approximately 48% found once. About this clonotype: Its specificity is not known.

Sequencing was performed on CD4+ T cells from blood, cultured in vitro. The receptor was derived from a human donor who had recovered from COVID-19. This chain joins TRBV10-2 and TRBJ2-7; D is possibly TRBD2 (5 bases). This CDR3 is CASSGHDSRVQYF. The CDR3 DNA reads as TGCGCCAGCAGTGGCCACGACTCGAGGGTGCAGTACTTC.